The subject of this entry is one T cell receptor (beta chain). Its antigen is still unknown. The V gene end was trimmed by 0 bases and the J gene end by 9 bases; junction bases not matched to a gene: 4. CDR1 SGHNT and CDR2 YENEEA come from the germline V gene. The CDR3 loop spans 16 amino acids. The data were taken from a study of T-cell memory formation after mild COVID-19. Study summary: Among the donors, TCR clusters were largely specific to each donor. The study's findings and limits: Clones that got smaller from day 15 to 85 had even CD4/CD8, while clones growing later tipped toward CD4+.

TCRdb reprocessed the 5' RACE reads via MiXCR and lists one record per CDR3 protein. The data show around 410,000 distinct CDR3 sequences, less than 25% seen once. Sequenced material: PBMCs or a T cell subset sorted from them (not recorded which). The chain has TRBV11-3 and TRBJ2-1; 14 bases align to TRBD2. The sequence was collected from an adult woman who had mild COVID-19 (a few samples of this study predate the infection). Cell type and time point are not known. CDR3 loop: CASSLDRLAGGGEQFF. Here the CDR3 DNA reads TGTGCCAGCAGCTTAGATCGACTAGCGGGAGGGGGTGAGCAGTTCTTC.